This T cell receptor beta chain was found in a study of beta chain features in type 1 diabetes. Study summary: Roughly 98 million sorted cells were examined across all samples.

This clone came up a few times. Isolated RNA was reverse transcribed in full, so expressed TCRB transcripts were sequenced. Approximately 4 million reads on average were seen across naive, central memory and regulatory T cell samples. Assay: immunoSEQ multiplex PCR; the TCRdb copy retains only in-frame clones and omits some. The table records about 330,000 clones, more than 9.5% of them present only once. Trimming took 2 bases from V and 5 from J; bases not matched to a gene: 4. The CDR3 is 13 amino acids. Germline assignment: CDR1 GTSNPN and CDR2 SVGIG (reference sequence). The sample consisted of naive CD4+ T cells from blood. V and J are TRBV30 and TRBJ1-2; 8 bases are shared with TRBD1. The receptor comes from a woman in her twenties or thirties in good health. The CDR3 sequence: CAWSRTGPYGYTF. The CDR3 DNA reads TGTGCCTGGAGTCGGACAGGGCCATATGGCTACACCTTC.